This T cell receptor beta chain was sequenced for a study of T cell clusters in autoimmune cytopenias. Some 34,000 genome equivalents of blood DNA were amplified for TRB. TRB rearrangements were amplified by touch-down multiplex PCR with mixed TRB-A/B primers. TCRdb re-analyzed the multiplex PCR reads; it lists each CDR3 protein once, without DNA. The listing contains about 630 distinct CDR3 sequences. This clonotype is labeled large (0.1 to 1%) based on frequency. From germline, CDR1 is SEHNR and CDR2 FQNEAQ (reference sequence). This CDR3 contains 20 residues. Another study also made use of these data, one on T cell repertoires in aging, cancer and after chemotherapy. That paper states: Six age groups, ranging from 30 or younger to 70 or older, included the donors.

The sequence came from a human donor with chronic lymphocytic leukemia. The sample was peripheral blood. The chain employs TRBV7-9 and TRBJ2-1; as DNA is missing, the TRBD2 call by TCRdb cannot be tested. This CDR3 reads CASSLVSAVLGGRAPNEQFF.